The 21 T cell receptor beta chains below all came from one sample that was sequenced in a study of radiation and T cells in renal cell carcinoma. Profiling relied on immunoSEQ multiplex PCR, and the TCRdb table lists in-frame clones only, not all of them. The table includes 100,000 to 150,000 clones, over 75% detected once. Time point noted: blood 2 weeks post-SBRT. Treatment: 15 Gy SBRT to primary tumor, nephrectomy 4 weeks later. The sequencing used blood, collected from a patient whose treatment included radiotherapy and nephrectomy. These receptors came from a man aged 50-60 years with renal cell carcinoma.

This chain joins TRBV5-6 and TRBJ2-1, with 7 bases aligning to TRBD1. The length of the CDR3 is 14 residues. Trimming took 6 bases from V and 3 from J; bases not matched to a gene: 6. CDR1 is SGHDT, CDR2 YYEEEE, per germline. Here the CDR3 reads CASNPGTVYNEQFF. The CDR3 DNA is TGTGCCAGCAACCCCGGGACAGTCTACAATGAGCAGTTCTTC.

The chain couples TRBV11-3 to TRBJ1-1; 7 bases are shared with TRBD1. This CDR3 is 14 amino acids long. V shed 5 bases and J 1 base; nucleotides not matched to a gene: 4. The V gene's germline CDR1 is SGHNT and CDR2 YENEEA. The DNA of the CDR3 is TGTGCCAGCAGCCAACAGGGGCAGAACACTGAAGCTTTCTTT. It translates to CASSQQGQNTEAFF.

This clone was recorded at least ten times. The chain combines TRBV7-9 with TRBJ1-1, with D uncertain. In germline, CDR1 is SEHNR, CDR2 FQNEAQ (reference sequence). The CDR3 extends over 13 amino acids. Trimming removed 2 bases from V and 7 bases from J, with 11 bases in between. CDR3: CASSLMGSREAFF. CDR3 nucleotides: TGTGCCAGCAGCTTAATGGGCAGTCGTGAAGCTTTCTTT.

The CDR3 nucleotides are TGCGCCAGCAGCGCCGAGACAGGTGATCTAATCATTCAGTACTTC. It codes for CASSAETGDLIIQYF. The chain employs TRBV4-3 and TRBJ2-4; D is perhaps TRBD1 (6 bases). Trimming stripped 5 bases from V and 9 bases from J, with 20 bases between. The CDR3 is made up of 15 amino acids. Germline lookup yields CDR1 LGHNA and CDR2 YSLEER.

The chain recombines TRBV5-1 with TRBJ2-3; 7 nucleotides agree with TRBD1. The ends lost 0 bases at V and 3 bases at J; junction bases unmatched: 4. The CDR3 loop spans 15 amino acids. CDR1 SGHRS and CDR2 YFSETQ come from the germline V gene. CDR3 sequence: CASSLDGQATDTQYF. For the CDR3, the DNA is TGCGCCAGCAGCTTGGATGGACAGGCAACAGATACGCAGTATTTT.

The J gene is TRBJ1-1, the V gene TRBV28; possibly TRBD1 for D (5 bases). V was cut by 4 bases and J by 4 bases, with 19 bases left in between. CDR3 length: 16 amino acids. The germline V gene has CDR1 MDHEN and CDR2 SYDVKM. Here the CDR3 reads CASSSGTEPWFTEAFF. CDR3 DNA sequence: TGTGCCAGCAGTTCTGGGACCGAGCCCTGGTTCACTGAAGCTTTCTTT. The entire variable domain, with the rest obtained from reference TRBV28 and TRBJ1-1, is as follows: DVKVTQSSRYLVKRTGEKVFLECVQDMDHENMFWYRQDPGLGLRLIYFSYDVKMKEKGDIPEGYSVSREKKERFSLILESASTNQTSMYLCASSSGTEPWFTEAFFGQGTRLTVV.

The CDR3 spells CASTFVGEKLFF. The CDR3 DNA sequence: TGTGCCAGCACCTTTGTAGGGGAAAAACTGTTTTTT. The J gene is TRBJ1-4, the V gene TRBV11-2; no clear D. The germline V gene encodes CDR1 SGHAT and CDR2 FQNNGV. Trimming pared 7 bases from V and 8 bases from J, leaving 11 bases between. The CDR3 has 12 amino acids.

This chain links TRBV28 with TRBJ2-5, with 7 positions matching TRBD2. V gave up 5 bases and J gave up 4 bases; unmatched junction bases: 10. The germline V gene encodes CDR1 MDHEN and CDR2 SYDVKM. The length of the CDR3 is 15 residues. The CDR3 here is CASSVVRERPETQYF. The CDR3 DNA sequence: TGTGCCAGCAGTGTGGTGCGGGAGCGCCCAGAGACCCAGTACTTC. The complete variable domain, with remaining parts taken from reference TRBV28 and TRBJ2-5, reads DVKVTQSSRYLVKRTGEKVFLECVQDMDHENMFWYRQDPGLGLRLIYFSYDVKMKEKGDIPEGYSVSREKKERFSLILESASTNQTSMYLCASSVVRERPETQYFGPGTRLLVL.

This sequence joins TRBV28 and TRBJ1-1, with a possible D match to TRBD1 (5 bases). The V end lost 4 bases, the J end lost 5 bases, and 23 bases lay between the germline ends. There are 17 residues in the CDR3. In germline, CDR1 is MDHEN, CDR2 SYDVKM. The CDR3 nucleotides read TGTGCCAGCAGTTCCCTTAGTTCGACGGGGGTGGGGACTGAAGCTTTCTTT. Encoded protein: CASSSLSSTGVGTEAFF.

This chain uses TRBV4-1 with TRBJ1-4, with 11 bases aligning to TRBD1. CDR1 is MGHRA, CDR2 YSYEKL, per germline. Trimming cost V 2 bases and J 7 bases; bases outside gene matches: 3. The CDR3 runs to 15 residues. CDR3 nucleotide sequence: TGCGCCAGCAGCCAAAGGGACAGGGGGAGTGAAAAACTGTTTTTT. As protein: CASSQRDRGSEKLFF.

The CDR3 region is CASSQNRGLGEQYF. In DNA form, the CDR3 reads TGCGCCAGCAGCCAAAACAGGGGGCTGGGGGAGCAGTACTTC. The J gene is TRBJ2-7, the V gene TRBV4-1; TRBD1 matches 9 bases. Per germline, CDR1 MGHRA and CDR2 YSYEKL. V was pared by 2 bases and J by 7 bases, with 6 bases of the junction left unmatched. CDR3 length equals 14 residues.

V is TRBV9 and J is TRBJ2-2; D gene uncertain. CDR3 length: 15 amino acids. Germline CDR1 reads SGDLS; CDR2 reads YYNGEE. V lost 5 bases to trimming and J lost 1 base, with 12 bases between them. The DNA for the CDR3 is TGTGCCAGCAGAATTAGTGGCGGGAACACCGGGGAGCTGTTTTTT. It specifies CASRISGGNTGELFF.

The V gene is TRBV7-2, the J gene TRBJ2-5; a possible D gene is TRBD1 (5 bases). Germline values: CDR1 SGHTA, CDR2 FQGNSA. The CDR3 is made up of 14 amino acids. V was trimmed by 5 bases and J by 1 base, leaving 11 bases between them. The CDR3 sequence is CASSPDNLQETQYF. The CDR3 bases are TGTGCCAGCAGCCCGGACAACCTCCAAGAGACCCAGTACTTC.

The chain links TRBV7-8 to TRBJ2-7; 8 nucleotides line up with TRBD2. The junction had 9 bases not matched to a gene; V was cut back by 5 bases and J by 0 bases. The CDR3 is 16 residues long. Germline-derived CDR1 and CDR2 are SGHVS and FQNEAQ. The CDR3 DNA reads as TGTGCCAGCAGCCATCGACTAGCGCTGAGCTCCTACGAGCAGTACTTC. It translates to CASSHRLALSSYEQYF.

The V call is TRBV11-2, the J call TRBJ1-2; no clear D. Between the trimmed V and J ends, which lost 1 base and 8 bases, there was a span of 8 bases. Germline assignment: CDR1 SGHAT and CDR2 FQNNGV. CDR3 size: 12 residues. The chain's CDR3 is CASSLGQWGYTF. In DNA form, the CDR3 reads TGTGCCAGCAGCTTAGGGCAGTGGGGCTACACCTTC.

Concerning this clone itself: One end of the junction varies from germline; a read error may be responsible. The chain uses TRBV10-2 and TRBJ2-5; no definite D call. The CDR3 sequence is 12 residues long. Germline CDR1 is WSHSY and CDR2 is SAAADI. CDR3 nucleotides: TGCGCCAGCAGTGAGAGCCAACAGACCCAGTACTTC. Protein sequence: CASSESQQTQYF.

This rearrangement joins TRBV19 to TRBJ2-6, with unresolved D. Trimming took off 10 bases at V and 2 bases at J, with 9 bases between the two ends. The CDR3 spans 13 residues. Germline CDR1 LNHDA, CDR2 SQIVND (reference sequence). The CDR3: CANRDAGANVLTF. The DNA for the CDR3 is TGTGCCAACCGAGACGCTGGGGCCAACGTCCTGACTTTC.

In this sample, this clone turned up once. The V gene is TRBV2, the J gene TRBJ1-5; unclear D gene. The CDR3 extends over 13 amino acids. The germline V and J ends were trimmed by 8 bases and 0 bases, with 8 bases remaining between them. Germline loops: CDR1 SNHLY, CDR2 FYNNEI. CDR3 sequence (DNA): TGTGCCAGCGGCGACTTTAGCAATCAGCCCCAGCATTTT. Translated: CASGDFSNQPQHF.

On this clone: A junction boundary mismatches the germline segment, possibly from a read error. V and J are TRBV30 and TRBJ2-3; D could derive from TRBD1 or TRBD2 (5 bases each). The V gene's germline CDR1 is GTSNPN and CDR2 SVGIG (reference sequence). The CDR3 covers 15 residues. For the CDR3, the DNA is TGTGCCTGGAGTGTCCTGGGGAGAAACACAGGTACGCAGTATTTT. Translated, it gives CAWSVLGRNTGTQYF.

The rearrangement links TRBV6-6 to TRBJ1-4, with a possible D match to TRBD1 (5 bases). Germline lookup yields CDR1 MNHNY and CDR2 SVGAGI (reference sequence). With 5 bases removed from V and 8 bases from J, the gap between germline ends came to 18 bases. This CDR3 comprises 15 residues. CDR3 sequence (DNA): TGTGCCAGCAGTCTAGTGCATTTGACAGTGGAAAAACTGTTTTTT. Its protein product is CASSLVHLTVEKLFF.

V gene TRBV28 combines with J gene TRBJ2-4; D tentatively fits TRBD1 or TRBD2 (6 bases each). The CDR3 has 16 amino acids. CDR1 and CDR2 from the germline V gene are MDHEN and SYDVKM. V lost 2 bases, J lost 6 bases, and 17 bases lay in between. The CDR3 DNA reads TGTGCCAGCAGTTTAATGGGTTGGGGGGCGACAAACATTCAGTACTTC. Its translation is CASSLMGWGATNIQYF.